The next 24 T cell receptor beta chains were all read from a single sample in a study of tumor-infiltrating lymphocytes in oesophageal squamous cell carcinoma. TCRdb re-analysed the PCR reads in MiXCR, keeping a single row per CDR3 protein. The sample records about 16,000 distinct CDR3 sequences, approximately 45% being singletons. Sequencing input: normal esophageal tissue next to the tumor. The receptors were gathered from a female donor with esophageal squamous cell carcinoma.

Regarding this clonotype: The CDR3 end shows no conserved phenylalanine or tryptophan, and so a read error is likely. The DNA is left out, because the CDR3 cannot be placed on it with certainty; the CDR3 is given as TCRdb lists it. V is TRBV7-3 and J is TRBJ2-3; the table calls TRBD2, which could not be checked here. The CDR3 region is 17 residues in length, termini included. Germline V CDR1 and CDR2: SGHTA, FQGTGA. CDR3 in amino acids: CASSPMGREYNEQYFGP.

The V gene is TRBV6-6, the J gene TRBJ2-7; D is tentatively TRBD1 or TRBD2 (5 bases each). This CDR3 has 15 residues. Per the germline V gene, CDR1 is MNHNY and CDR2 is SVGAGI (reference sequence). Trimming took off 0 bases at V and 9 bases at J, with 18 bases between the two ends. In nucleotides, the CDR3 is TGTGCCAGCAGTTACTCGGGGCTAGCTGCTGGGATGCAGTACTTC. Its protein product is CASSYSGLAAGMQYF.

This rearrangement joins TRBV10-3 to TRBJ2-6, with TRBD1 identical over 7 bases. The J call may be faulty, since TRBJ2-7 better matches the DNA end. Germline lookup yields CDR1 ENHRY and CDR2 SYGVKD. The CDR3 totals 13 residues. The CDR3, as DNA: TGTGCCATCAGTGTACAGGGGAACCACGAGCAGTACTTC. It codes for CAISVQGNHEQYF.

As regards this clonotype: This could be a read error, since a much larger clone is one nucleotide away. V and J are TRBV7-6 and TRBJ2-4; D possibly corresponds to TRBD1 (5 bases). CDR3 length: 12 residues. The germline gives CDR1 SGHVS, CDR2 FNYEAQ. The CDR3 reads CASSYRYNEQLF. In DNA form, the CDR3 reads TGTGCCAGCAGCTACAGGTACAATGAGCAGTTATTC.

This chain connects TRBV9 to TRBJ2-1; D gene uncertain. The DNA end favors TRBJ2-7, so the J call may be wrong. The CDR3 runs 12 residues. Germline loops: CDR1 SGDLS, CDR2 YYNGEE. The CDR3, as DNA: TGTGCCAGCAGCCTAGACTCCTACGAGCAGTACTTC. Translated, it gives CASSLDSYEQYF.

The gene calls are TRBV7-3 and TRBJ1-1; TRBD1 might be the D (5 bases). From germline, CDR1 is SGHTA and CDR2 FQGTGA. Trimming took 3 bases from V and 5 from J, leaving 10 bases between them. The CDR3 runs 13 residues. The CDR3 loop is CASSFGGGTEAFF. CDR3 coding DNA: TGTGCCAGCAGCTTTGGGGGGGGGACTGAAGCTTTCTTT.

This clonotype was seen at least ten times. The chain couples TRBV6-1 to TRBJ1-3; no firm D call. The V gene lost 4 bases and the J gene lost 9 bases, with 13 bases spanning the gap. This CDR3 comprises 13 residues. Germline V gene sequence: CDR1 MNHNS, CDR2 SASEGT. CDR3 bases: TGTGCCAGCAGTGTTGGACGGAGCGCCACCATATATTTT. Protein sequence: CASSVGRSATIYF.

In regard to this clonotype: Sequence at one end of the junction differs from germline and may be a read error. J is TRBJ1-6 and V is TRBV28; D call uncertain. Per germline, CDR1 MDHEN and CDR2 SYDVKM. CDR3 length: 13 residues. CDR3 protein: CPSMASGSYEQYF. The CDR3 nucleotides are TGTCCCAGCATGGCTAGCGGGAGCTACGAGCAGTACTTT.

The chain recombines TRBV7-9 with TRBJ2-7; D may be TRBD2 (5 bases). The CDR3 runs 15 residues. From germline, CDR1 is SEHNR and CDR2 FQNEAQ (reference sequence). Trimming pared 1 base from V and 3 bases from J, leaving 13 bases between. Here the CDR3 reads CASSLGYGRNYEQYF. In DNA form, the CDR3 reads TGTGCCAGCAGCTTAGGTTATGGGAGAAACTACGAGCAGTACTTC.

This clonotype was recorded at least ten times. This chain links TRBV5-6 with TRBJ2-5, with a weak D call TRBD2 (6 bases). Germline loops: CDR1 SGHDT, CDR2 YYEEEE. The CDR3 covers 15 residues. Trimming shortened V by 1 base and J by 5 bases, and 15 bases separated the two germline ends. The CDR3 region has the DNA TGTGCCAGCAGCTTGTTGCGGGGTGGGGTGGAGACCCAGTACTTC. Protein sequence: CASSLLRGGVETQYF.

CDR3 in amino acids: CASSWTGGIYGYTF. CDR3 nucleotides: TGTGCCAGCAGTTGGACAGGGGGCATCTATGGCTACACCTTC. This chain links TRBV6-1 with TRBJ1-2; 11 bases map to TRBD1. This CDR3 spans 14 amino acids. V trimming: 5 bases; J trimming: 4 bases; junction bases outside the gene matches: 3. Germline V lookup: CDR1 MNHNS, CDR2 SASEGT.

This chain connects TRBV6-1 to TRBJ2-3; TRBD1 matches at 9 bases. The last part of the DNA fits TRBJ2-7 better; the J call may be wrong. Germline CDR1 reads MNHNS; CDR2 reads SASEGT. The CDR3 sequence is 14 residues long. The CDR3: CASSGGDRDYEQYF. The DNA of the CDR3 is TGTGCCAGCAGTGGAGGGGACAGGGACTACGAGCAGTACTTC.

This chain joins TRBV6-1 and TRBJ2-1, with no clear D. The last part of the DNA fits TRBJ2-7 better; the J call may be wrong. This CDR3 region has 12 residues. Per the germline V gene, CDR1 is MNHNS and CDR2 is SASEGT. The CDR3 sequence is CASCRFGNEQYF. CDR3 sequence (DNA): TGTGCCAGCTGCCGCTTTGGGAATGAGCAGTACTTC.

The chain is built from TRBV6-6 and TRBJ2-7; D is perhaps TRBD1 (5 bases). V lost 2 bases, J lost 2 bases, and 7 bases lay in between. The CDR3 sequence is 13 residues long. CDR1 MNHNY and CDR2 SVGAGI come from the germline V gene (reference sequence). CDR3 region: CASSYDRAYEQYF. The CDR3 DNA reads TGTGCCAGCAGTTACGACAGAGCCTACGAGCAGTACTTC.

This clonotype was observed a handful of times. A clone one base away is much larger, so this may be a read error. This chain joins TRBV12-3 or TRBV12-4 and TRBJ2-6; 14 nucleotides line up with TRBD2. The closer fit of TRBJ2-1 to the DNA end suggests the J call may be wrong. CDR3 length: 16 residues. For the CDR3, the DNA is TGTGCCAGCAGTTTAGCGGGGGGACTAGCGGGAGAGCAGCAGTTCTTC. It specifies CASSLAGGLAGEQQFF.

This clonotype came up a few times. At one end, the junction sequence differs from germline, possibly due to a read error. CDR3 coding DNA: TGTGCCAGCAGCCCTATCGGCATAGGCCCCGTATTCTTC. Translation: CASSPIGIGPVFF. The rearrangement links TRBV7-2 to TRBJ2-5; no definite D call. The germline gives CDR1 SGHTA, CDR2 FQGNSA. CDR3 length: 13 amino acids.

The V call is TRBV7-4, the J call TRBJ2-4; D tentatively reads TRBD1 or TRBD2 (6 bases each). The J call is doubtful: the DNA matches TRBJ2-1 better. The germline gives CDR1 SGHVT, CDR2 SQSDAQ. This CDR3 region has 14 residues. CDR3 in amino acids: CASRFRGDHNEQFF. The CDR3 DNA sequence: TGTGCCAGCAGATTTAGGGGGGATCACAATGAGCAGTTCTTC.

The table lists this clonotype with many counts. This rearrangement joins TRBV27 to TRBJ2-5; 10 bases match TRBD1. CDR3 length equals 14 residues. CDR1 and CDR2 (germline): MNHEY, SMNVEV (reference sequence). V gave up 8 bases and J gave up 5 bases; unmatched junction bases: 8. CDR3 in amino acids: CASGWDRGWETQYF. For the CDR3, the DNA is TGTGCCAGCGGGTGGGACAGGGGCTGGGAGACCCAGTACTTC.

The table lists this clonotype with many counts. This chain connects TRBV6-1 to TRBJ2-7, with a weak D call TRBD2 (5 bases). The CDR3 has 11 residues. Trimming left V 4 bases short and J 12 bases short, with 13 bases between. Germline V gene lookup returns CDR1 MNHNS and CDR2 SASEGT. CDR3 amino acids: CASSGRERLYF. CDR3 coding DNA: TGTGCCAGCAGTGGCCGGGAAAGGCTGTACTTC.

The genes are TRBV7-6 and TRBJ2-3, with D possibly matching TRBD1 (5 bases). V gave up 3 bases and J gave up 0 bases, with 7 bases separating them. The CDR3 runs to 14 residues. CDR1 and CDR2 (germline): SGHVS, FNYEAQ. CDR3 sequence reads: CASSLAGSTDTQYF. In DNA, the CDR3 is TGTGCCAGCAGCTTGGCAGGGAGCACAGATACGCAGTATTTT.

This clonotype was picked up a small number of times. With a much larger clone just one base away, this may be a read error. J is TRBJ2-1 and V is TRBV18; D is ambiguous. The J call may be incorrect, as the DNA end agrees better with TRBJ2-7. The CDR3 covers 15 residues. CDR1 KGHSH and CDR2 LQKENI come from the germline V gene. The CDR3 DNA reads as TGTGCCAGCTCACCACTAGCTCTCTCCTACAATGAGCAGTACTTC. This gives the protein CASSPLALSYNEQYF.

In its sample, this clonotype was seen once. The J gene is TRBJ2-4, the V gene TRBV2; possibly TRBD2 for D (6 bases). The J call is uncertain, as TRBJ2-5 better fits the DNA end. Germline-derived CDR1 and CDR2 are SNHLY and FYNNEI. The CDR3 covers 14 residues. CDR3 DNA sequence: TGTGCCAGCAGTGAGGGGGGACGAGGAGAGACCCAGTACTTC. Translated, it gives CASSEGGRGETQYF.

The chain couples TRBV6-1 to TRBJ1-3; maybe TRBD1 (5 bases). This CDR3 contains 14 residues. Germline V lookup: CDR1 MNHNS, CDR2 SASEGT. V lost 5 bases, J lost 2 bases, and 10 bases lay in between. The chain's CDR3 is CASSYGGAGNTIYF. For the CDR3, the DNA is TGTGCCAGCAGTTATGGGGGTGCTGGAAACACCATATATTTT.

As for this clonotype: This may arise from a read error, as a much more abundant clone is one base away. The rearrangement links TRBV10-1 to TRBJ2-4; the D is unclear. The J call may be faulty, since TRBJ1-2 better matches the DNA end. Germline CDR1 WNHNN, CDR2 SYGVQD (reference sequence). The CDR3 spans 13 residues. DNA of the CDR3: TGCGCCAGCAGTGAGTCCGGGGATCATAGCTACACCTTC. It translates to CASSESGDHSYTF.